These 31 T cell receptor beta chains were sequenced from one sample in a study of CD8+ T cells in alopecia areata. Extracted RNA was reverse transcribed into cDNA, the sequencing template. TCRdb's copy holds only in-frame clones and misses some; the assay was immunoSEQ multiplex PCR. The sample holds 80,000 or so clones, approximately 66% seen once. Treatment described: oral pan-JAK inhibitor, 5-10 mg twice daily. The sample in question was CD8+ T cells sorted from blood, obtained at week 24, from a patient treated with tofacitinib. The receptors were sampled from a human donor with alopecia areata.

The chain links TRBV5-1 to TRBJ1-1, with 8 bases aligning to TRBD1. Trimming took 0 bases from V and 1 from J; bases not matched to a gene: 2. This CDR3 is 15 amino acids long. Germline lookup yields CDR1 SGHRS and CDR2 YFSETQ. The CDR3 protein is CASSLGQGSNTEAFF. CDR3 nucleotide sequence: TGCGCCAGCAGCTTGGGACAGGGGTCGAACACTGAAGCTTTCTTT.

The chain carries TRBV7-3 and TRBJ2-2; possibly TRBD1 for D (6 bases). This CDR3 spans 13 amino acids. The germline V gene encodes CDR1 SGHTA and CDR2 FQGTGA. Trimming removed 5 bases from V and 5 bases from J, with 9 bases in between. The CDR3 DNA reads TGTGCCAGCAGCCCAGGGGTTACCGGGGAGCTGTTTTTT. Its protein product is CASSPGVTGELFF.

In nucleotides, the CDR3 is TGTGCCAGCAGTGAGGGCGGGGCTAGCGGAGAGACCCAGTACTTC. Encoded protein: CASSEGGASGETQYF. This chain joins TRBV2 and TRBJ2-5, with 7 bases identical to TRBD2. Germline assignment: CDR1 SNHLY and CDR2 FYNNEI. The CDR3 spans 15 residues. V shed 3 bases and J 4 bases; nucleotides not matched to a gene: 8.

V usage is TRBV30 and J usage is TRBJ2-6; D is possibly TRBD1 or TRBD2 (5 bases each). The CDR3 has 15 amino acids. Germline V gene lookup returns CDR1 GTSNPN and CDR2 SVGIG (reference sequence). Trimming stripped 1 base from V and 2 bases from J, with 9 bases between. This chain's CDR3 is CAWSDGAPGANVLTF. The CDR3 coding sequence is TGTGCCTGGAGTGACGGGGCCCCTGGGGCCAACGTCCTGACTTTC.

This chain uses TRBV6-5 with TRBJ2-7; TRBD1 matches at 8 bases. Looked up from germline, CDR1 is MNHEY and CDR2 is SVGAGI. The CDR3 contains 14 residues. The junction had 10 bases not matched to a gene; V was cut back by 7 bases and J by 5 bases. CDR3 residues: CASKDYRGIHEQYF. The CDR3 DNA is TGTGCCAGCAAGGACTACAGGGGGATACACGAGCAGTACTTC.

The CDR3 here is CASSPSGSNYGYTF. CDR3 nucleotides: TGTGCCAGCAGTCCGTCGGGTTCTAACTATGGCTACACCTTC. This chain links TRBV7-9 with TRBJ1-2; D is unresolved. This CDR3 contains 14 residues. V was trimmed by 6 bases and J by 0 bases, leaving 11 bases between them. Germline-derived CDR1 and CDR2 are SEHNR and FQNEAQ (reference sequence).

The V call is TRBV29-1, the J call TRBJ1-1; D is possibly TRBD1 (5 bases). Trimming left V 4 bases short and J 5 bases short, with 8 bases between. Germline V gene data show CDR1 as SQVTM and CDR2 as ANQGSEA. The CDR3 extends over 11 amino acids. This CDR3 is CSVGGTTEAFF. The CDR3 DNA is TGCAGCGTTGGGGGGACGACTGAAGCTTTCTTT.

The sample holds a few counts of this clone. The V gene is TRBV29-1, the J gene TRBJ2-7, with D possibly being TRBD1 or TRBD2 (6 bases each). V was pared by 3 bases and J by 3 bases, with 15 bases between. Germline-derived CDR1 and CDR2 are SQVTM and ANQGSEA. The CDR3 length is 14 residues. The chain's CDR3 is CSVEMAGTLYEQYF. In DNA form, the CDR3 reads TGCAGCGTTGAGATGGCGGGGACACTCTACGAGCAGTACTTC.

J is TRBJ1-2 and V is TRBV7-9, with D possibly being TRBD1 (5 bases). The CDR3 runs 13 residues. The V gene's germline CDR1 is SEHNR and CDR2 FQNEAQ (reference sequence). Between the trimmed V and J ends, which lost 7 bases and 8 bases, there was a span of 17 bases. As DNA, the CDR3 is TGTGCCAGCACCTCCGGGGGGGGTCCGGGCTACACCTTC. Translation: CASTSGGGPGYTF.

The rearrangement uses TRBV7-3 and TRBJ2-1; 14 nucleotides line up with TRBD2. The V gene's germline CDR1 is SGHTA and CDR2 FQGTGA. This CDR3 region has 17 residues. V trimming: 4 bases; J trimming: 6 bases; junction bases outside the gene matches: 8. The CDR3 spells CASSSGLAGGFGNEQFF. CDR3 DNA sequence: TGTGCCAGCAGCTCTGGACTAGCGGGGGGATTTGGCAATGAGCAGTTCTTC.

The CDR3: CASSQEPQLAGVTEAFF. The CDR3 DNA reads TGTGCCAGCAGCCAAGAGCCCCAACTTGCTGGTGTCACTGAAGCTTTCTTT. The genes are TRBV4-2 and TRBJ1-1; D uncertain. Germline V gene sequence: CDR1 LGHNA, CDR2 YNFKEQ. The CDR3 runs 17 residues. V shed 0 bases and J shed 4 bases, with 18 bases lying between them.

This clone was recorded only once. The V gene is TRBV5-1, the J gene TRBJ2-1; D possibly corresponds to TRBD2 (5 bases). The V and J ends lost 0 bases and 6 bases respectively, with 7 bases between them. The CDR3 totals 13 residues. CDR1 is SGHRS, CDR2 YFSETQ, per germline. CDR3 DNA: TGCGCCAGCAGCTTGGATCTAGCCAATGAGCAGTTCTTC. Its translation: CASSLDLANEQFF.

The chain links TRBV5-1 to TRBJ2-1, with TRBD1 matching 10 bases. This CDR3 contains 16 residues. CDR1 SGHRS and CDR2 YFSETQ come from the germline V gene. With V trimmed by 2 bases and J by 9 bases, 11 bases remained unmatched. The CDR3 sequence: CASSFWGTGELSEQFF. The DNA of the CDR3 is TGCGCCAGCAGCTTTTGGGGGACAGGGGAATTGAGTGAGCAGTTCTTC.

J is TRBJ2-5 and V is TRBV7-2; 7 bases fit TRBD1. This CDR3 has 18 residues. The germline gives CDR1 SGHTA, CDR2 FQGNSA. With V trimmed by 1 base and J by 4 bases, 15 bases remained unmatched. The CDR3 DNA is TGTGCCAGCAGCTTAGTAGGAAGGGGGCGCTTAGTCCCAGAGACCCAGTACTTC. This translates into CASSLVGRGRLVPETQYF.

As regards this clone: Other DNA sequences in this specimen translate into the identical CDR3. The CDR3 is CASSPPGNTEAFF. CDR3 coding DNA: TGTGCCAGCAGCCCTCCGGGGAACACTGAAGCTTTCTTT. V gene TRBV7-9 combines with J gene TRBJ1-1; D ambiguous. The germline V gene encodes CDR1 SEHNR and CDR2 FQNEAQ (reference sequence). This CDR3 is 13 amino acids long. V was clipped by 5 bases and J by 1 base, with 8 bases between them. The entire variable domain, with the rest obtained from reference TRBV7-9 and TRBJ1-1, is as follows: DTGVSQNPRHKITKRGQNVTFRCDPISEHNRLYWYRQTLGQGPEFLTYFQNEAQLEKSRLLSDRFSAERPKGSFSTLEIQRTEQGDSAMYLCASSPPGNTEAFFGQGTRLTVV.

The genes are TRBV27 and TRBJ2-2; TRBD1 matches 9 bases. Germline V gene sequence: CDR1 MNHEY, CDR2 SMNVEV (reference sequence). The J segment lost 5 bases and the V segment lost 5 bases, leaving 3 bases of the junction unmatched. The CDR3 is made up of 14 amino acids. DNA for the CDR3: TGTGCCAGCAGTGGGACAGGGTTGACCGGGGAGCTGTTTTTT. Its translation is CASSGTGLTGELFF.

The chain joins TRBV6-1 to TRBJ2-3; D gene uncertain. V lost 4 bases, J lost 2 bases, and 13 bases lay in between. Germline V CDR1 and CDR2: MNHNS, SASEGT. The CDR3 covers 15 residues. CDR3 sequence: CASSGLVLTTDTQYF. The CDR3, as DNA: TGTGCCAGCAGTGGCCTCGTCCTTACCACAGATACGCAGTATTTT.

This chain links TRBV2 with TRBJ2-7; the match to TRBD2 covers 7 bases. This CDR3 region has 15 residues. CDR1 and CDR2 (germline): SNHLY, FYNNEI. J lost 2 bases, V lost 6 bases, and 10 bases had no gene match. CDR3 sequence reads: CASRSTSDPPYEQYF. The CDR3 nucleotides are TGTGCCAGCAGATCCACTAGCGACCCACCCTACGAGCAGTACTTC.

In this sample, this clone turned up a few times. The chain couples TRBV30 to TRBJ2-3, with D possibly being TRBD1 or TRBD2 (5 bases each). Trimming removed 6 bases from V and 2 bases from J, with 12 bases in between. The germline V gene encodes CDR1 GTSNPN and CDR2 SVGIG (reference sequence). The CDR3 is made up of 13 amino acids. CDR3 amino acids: CACLGDLTDTQYF. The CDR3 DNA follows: TGTGCCTGTCTTGGGGACCTCACAGATACGCAGTATTTT.

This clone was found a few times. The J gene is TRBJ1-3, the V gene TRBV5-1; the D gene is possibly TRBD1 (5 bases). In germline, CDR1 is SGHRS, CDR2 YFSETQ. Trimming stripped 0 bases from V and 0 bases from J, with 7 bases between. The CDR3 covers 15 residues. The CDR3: CASSLGQISGNTIYF. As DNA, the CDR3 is TGCGCCAGCAGCTTGGGACAGATCTCTGGAAACACCATATATTTT. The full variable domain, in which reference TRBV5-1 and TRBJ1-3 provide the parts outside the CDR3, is KAGVTQTPRYLIKTRGQQVTLSCSPISGHRSVSWYQQTPGQGLQFLFEYFSETQRNKGNFPGRFSGRQFSNSRSEMNVSTLELGDSALYLCASSLGQISGNTIYFGEGSWLTVV.

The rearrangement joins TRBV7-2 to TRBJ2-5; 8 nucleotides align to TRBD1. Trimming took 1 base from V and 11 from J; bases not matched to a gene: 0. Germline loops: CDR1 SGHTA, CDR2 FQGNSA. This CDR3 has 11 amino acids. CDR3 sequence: CASSLGTGQYF. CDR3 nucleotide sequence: TGTGCCAGCAGCTTAGGGACAGGGCAGTACTTC.

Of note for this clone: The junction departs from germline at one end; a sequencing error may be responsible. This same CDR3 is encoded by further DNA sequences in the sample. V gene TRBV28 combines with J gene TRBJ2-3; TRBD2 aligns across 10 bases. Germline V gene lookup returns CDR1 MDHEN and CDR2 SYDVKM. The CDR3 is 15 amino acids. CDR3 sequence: CASSWTSGYTDTQYF. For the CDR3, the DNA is TGCGCCAGCAGTTGGACTAGCGGATACACAGATACGCAGTATTTT. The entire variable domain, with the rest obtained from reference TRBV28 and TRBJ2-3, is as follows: DVKVTQSSRYLVKRTGEKVFLECVQDMDHENMFWYRQDPGLGLRLIYFSYDVKMKEKGDIPEGYSVSREKKERFSLILESASTNQTSMYLCASSWTSGYTDTQYFGPGTRLTVL.

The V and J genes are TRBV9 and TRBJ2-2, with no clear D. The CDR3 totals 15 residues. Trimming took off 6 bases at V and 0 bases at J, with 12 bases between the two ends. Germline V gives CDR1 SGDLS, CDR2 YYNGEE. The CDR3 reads CASTPSSTNTGELFF. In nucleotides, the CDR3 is TGTGCCAGCACCCCGTCCTCGACGAACACCGGGGAGCTGTTTTTT.

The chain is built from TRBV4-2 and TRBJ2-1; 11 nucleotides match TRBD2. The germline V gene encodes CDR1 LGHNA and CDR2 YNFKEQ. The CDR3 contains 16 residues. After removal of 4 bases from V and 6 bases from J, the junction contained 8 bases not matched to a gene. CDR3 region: CASSRPVAGGVNEQFF. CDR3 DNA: TGTGCCAGCAGCCGGCCAGTAGCGGGGGGGGTCAATGAGCAGTTCTTC.

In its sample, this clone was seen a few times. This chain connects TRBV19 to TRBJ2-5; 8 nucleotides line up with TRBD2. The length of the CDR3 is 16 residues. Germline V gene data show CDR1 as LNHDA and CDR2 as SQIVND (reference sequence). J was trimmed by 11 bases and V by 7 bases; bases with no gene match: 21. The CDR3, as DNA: TGTGCCAGTACCCCAACTAGCGGAGGCCCGAATTTGGAGCAGTACTTC. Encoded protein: CASTPTSGGPNLEQYF.

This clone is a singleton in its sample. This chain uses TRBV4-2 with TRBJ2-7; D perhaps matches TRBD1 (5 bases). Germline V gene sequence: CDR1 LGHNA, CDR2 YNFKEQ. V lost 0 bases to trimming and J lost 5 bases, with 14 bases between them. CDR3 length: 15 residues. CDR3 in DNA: TGTGCCAGCAGCCAAGATATAGCCAGGGCCAACGAGCAGTACTTC. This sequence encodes CASSQDIARANEQYF.

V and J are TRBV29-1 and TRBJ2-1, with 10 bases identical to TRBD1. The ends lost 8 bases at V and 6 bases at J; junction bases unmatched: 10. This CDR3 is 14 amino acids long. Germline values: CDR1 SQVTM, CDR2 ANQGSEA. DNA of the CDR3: TGCAGCTTATTCCCGGGACAGGGGTTCAATGAGCAGTTCTTC. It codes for CSLFPGQGFNEQFF.

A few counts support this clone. The CDR3 reads CSVEAPTEAFF. In nucleotides, the CDR3 is TGCAGCGTTGAAGCCCCCACTGAAGCTTTCTTT. V is TRBV29-1 and J is TRBJ1-1; D not resolved. The length of the CDR3 is 11 residues. Trimming removed 1 base at V and 4 bases at J, with 4 bases between. Germline CDR1 SQVTM, CDR2 ANQGSEA.

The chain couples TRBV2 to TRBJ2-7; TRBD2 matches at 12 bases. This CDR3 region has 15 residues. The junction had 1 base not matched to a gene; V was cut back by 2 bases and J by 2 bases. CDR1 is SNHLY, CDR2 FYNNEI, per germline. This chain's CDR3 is CASSELAGGPYEQYF. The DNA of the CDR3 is TGTGCCAGCAGTGAACTAGCGGGGGGGCCCTACGAGCAGTACTTC. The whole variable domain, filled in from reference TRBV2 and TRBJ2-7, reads EPEVTQTPSHQVTQMGQEVILRCVPISNHLYFYWYRQILGQKVEFLVSFYNNEISEKSEIFDDQFSVERPDGSNFTLKIRSTKLEDSAMYFCASSELAGGPYEQYFGPGTRLTVT.

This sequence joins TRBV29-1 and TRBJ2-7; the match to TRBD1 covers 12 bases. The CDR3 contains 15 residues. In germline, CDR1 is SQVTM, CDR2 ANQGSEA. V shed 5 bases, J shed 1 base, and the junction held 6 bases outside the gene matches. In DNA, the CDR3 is TGCAGCGTTTACGGGACAGGGGGCAAGTCCTACGAGCAGTACTTC. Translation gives CSVYGTGGKSYEQYF.

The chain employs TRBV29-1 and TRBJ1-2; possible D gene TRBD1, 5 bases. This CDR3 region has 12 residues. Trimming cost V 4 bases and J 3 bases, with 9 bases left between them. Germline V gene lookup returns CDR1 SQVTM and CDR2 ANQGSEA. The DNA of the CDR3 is TGCAGCGTTGCGGGGCCCCACTATGGCTACACCTTC. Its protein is CSVAGPHYGYTF.